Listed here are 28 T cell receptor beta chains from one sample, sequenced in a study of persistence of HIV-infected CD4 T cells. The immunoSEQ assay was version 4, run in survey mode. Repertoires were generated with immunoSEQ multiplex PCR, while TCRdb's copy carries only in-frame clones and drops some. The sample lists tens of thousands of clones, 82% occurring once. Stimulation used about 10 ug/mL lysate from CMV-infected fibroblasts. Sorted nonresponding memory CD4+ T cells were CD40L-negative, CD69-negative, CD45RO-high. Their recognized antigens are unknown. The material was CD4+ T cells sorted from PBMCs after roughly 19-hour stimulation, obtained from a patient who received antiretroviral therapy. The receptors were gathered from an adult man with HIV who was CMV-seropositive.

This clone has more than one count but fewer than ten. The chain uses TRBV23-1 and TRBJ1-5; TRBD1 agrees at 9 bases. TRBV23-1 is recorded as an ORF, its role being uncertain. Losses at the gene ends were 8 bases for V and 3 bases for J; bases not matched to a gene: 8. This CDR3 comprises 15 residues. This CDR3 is CASCTGGKINQPQHF. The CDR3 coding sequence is TGCGCCAGCTGCACAGGGGGCAAGATCAATCAGCCCCAGCATTTT.

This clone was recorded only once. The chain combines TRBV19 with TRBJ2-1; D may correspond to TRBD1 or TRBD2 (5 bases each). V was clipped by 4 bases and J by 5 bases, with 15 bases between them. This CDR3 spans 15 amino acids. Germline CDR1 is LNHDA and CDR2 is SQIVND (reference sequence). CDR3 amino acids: CASSTTGTGHNEQFF. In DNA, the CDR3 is TGTGCCAGTAGTACCACCGGGACCGGCCACAATGAGCAGTTCTTC.

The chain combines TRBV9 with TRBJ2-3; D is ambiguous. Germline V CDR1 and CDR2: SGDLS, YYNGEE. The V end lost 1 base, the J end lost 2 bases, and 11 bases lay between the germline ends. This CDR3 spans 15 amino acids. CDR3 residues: CASSVTGAATDTQYF. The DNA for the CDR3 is TGTGCCAGCAGCGTAACTGGAGCTGCCACAGATACGCAGTATTTT.

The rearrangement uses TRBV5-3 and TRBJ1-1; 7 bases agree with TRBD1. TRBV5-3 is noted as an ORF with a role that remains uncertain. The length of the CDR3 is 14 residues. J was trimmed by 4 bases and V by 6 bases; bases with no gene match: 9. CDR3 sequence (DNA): TGTGCCAGAACCTTTAGGGGGCGATTCACTGAAGCTTTCTTT. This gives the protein CARTFRGRFTEAFF.

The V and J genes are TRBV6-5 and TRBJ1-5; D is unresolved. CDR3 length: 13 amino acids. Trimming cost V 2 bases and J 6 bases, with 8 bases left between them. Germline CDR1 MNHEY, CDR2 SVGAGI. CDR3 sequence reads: CASSYRDGQPQHF. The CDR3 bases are TGTGCCAGCAGTTACAGGGATGGTCAGCCCCAGCATTTT.

CDR3 in DNA: TGTGCCAGCAGCTTAACACAGGGGGTCCGGCAGTTCTTC. Translated: CASSLTQGVRQFF. This chain uses TRBV11-1 with TRBJ2-1, with 8 nucleotides matching TRBD1. CDR1 SGHAT and CDR2 FQDESV come from the germline V gene (reference sequence). The CDR3 is 13 amino acids. The junction had 6 bases not matched to a gene; V was cut back by 2 bases and J by 12 bases.

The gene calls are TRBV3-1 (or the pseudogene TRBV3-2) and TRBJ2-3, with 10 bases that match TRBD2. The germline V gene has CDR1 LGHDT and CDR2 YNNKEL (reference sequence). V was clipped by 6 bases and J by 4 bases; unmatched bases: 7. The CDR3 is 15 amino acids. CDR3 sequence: CASSPQAGGSDTQYF. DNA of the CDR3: TGTGCCAGCAGTCCCCAAGCGGGGGGGTCAGATACGCAGTATTTT.

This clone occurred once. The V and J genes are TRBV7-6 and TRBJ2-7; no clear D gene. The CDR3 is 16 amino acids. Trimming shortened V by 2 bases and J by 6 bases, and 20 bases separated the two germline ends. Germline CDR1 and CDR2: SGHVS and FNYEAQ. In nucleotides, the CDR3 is TGTGCCAGCAGCTTAATGGGTGGCCCTCCCCCGGGCGAGCAGTACTTC. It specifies CASSLMGGPPPGEQYF.

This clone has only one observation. The CDR3 DNA reads TGTGCCAGCAGCTTAAGCGGCTACACTGAAGCTTTCTTT. This gives the protein CASSLSGYTEAFF. V gene TRBV7-3 combines with J gene TRBJ1-1; D ambiguous. The germline CDR1 and CDR2 sequences are SGHTA and FQGTGA. This CDR3 comprises 13 residues. Between the trimmed V and J ends, which lost 1 base and 3 bases, there was a span of 6 bases.

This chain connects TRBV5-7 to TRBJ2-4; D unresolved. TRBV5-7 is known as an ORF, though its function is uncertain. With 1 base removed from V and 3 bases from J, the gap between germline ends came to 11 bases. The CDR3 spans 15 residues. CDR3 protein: CASSLPRRVKNIQYF. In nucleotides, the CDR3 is TGTGCCAGCAGCTTGCCCCGACGGGTCAAAAACATTCAGTACTTC.

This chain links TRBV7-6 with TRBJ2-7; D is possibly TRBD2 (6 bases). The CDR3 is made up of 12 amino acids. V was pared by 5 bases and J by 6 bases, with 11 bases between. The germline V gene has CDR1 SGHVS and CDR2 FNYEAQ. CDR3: CASSPGLGEQYF. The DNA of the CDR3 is TGTGCCAGCAGCCCGGGACTCGGCGAGCAGTACTTC.

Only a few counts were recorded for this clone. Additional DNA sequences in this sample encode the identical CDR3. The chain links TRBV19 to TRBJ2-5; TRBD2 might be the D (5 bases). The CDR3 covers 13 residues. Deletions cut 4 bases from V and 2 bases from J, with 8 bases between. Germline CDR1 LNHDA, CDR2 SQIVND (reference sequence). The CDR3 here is CASSRRNQETQYF. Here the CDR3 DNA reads TGTGCCAGTAGTAGGAGGAATCAAGAGACCCAGTACTTC.

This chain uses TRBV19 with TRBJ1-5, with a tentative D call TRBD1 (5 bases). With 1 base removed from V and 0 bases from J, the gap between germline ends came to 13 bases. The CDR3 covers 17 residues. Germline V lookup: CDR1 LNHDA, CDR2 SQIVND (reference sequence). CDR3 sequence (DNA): TGTGCCAGTAGTATAGGCTTCAGGGCTTCTAGCAATCAGCCCCAGCATTTT. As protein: CASSIGFRASSNQPQHF.

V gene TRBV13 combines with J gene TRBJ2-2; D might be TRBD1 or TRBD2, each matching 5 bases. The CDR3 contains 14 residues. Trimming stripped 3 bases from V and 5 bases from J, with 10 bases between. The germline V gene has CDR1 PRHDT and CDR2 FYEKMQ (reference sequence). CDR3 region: CASSFGTPTGELFF. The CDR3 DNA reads TGTGCCAGCAGCTTCGGGACCCCTACCGGGGAGCTGTTTTTT.

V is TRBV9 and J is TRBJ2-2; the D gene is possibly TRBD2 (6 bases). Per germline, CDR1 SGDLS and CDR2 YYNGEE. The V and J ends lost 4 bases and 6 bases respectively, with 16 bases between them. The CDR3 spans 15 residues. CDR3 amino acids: CASSTGLSGAGELFF. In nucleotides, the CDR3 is TGTGCCAGCAGCACGGGACTGTCAGGAGCCGGGGAGCTGTTTTTT.

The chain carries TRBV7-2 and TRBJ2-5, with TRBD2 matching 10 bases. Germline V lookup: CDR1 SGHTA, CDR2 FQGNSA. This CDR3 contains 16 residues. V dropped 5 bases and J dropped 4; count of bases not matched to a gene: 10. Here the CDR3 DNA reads TGTGCCAGCAGCCCCCGGGTAGCGGGGGGTGGAGAGACCCAGTACTTC. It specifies CASSPRVAGGGETQYF.

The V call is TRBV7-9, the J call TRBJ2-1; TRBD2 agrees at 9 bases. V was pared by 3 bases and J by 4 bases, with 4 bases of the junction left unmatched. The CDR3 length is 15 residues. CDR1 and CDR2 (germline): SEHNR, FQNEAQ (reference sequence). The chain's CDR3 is CASSLGLAGYNEQFF. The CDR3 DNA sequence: TGTGCCAGCAGCTTGGGGCTAGCGGGGTACAATGAGCAGTTCTTC.

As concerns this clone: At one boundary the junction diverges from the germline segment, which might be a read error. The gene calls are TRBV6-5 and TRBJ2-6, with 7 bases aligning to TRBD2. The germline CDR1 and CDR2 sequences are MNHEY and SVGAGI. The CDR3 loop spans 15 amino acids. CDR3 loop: CLTSGAFSGANVLTF. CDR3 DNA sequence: TGCCTCACGAGCGGGGCCTTCTCTGGGGCCAACGTCCTGACTTTC.

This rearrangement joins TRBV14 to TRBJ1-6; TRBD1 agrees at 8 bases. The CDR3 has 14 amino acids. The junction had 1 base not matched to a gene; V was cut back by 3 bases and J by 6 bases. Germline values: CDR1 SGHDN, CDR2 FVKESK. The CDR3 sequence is CASSQDRANSPLHF. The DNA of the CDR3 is TGTGCCAGCAGCCAGGACAGGGCTAATTCACCCCTCCACTTT.

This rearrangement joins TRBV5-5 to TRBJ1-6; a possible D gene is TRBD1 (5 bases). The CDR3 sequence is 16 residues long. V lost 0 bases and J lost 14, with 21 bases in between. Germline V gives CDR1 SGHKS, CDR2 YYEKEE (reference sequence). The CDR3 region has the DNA TGTGCCAGCAGCTTGGCGGGACGGGATACCCGATGGTCCCTCCACTTT. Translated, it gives CASSLAGRDTRWSLHF.

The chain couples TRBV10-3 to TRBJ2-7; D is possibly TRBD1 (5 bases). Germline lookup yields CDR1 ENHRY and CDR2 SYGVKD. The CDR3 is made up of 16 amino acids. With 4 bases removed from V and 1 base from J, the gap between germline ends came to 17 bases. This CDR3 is CAISVGAGGASYEQYF. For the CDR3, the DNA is TGTGCCATCAGTGTAGGGGCCGGCGGCGCTTCCTACGAGCAGTACTTC.

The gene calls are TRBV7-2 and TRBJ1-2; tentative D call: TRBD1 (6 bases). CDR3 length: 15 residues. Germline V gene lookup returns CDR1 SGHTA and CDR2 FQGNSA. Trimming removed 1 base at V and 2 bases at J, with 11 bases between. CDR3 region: CASSLVAGENYGYTF. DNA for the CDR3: TGTGCCAGCAGCTTAGTTGCAGGGGAGAACTATGGCTACACCTTC.

The CDR3 loop reads CASSANSGGLTGELFF. The CDR3 DNA follows: TGTGCCAGCAGCGCAAATTCAGGGGGCCTCACCGGGGAGCTGTTTTTT. This rearrangement joins TRBV5-4 to TRBJ2-2, with 8 bases identical to TRBD1. Trimming took 4 bases from V and 4 from J; bases not matched to a gene: 9. This CDR3 is 16 amino acids long. Germline V CDR1 and CDR2: SGHNT, YYREEE (reference sequence).

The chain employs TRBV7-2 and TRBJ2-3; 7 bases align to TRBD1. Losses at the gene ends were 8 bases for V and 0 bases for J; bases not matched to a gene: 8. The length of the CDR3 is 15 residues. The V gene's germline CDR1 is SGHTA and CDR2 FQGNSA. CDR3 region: CASAADRISTDTQYF. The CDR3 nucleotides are TGTGCCAGCGCCGCGGACAGGATAAGCACAGATACGCAGTATTTT.

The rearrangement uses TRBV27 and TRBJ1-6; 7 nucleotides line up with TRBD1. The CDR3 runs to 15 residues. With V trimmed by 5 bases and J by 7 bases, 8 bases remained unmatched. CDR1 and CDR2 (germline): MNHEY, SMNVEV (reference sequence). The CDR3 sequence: CASSLRDRLNSPLHF. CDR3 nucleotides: TGTGCCAGCAGTCTCCGGGACAGATTGAATTCACCCCTCCACTTT.

The CDR3 DNA is TGTGCCAGCAGCGGTGGGGGGGAAACCTACGAGCAGTACTTC. Encoded protein: CASSGGGETYEQYF. The chain has TRBV11-3 and TRBJ2-7; 7 nucleotides line up with TRBD2. The CDR3 has 14 residues. The J segment lost 2 bases and the V segment lost 5 bases, leaving 6 bases of the junction unmatched. Per the germline V gene, CDR1 is SGHNT and CDR2 is YENEEA.

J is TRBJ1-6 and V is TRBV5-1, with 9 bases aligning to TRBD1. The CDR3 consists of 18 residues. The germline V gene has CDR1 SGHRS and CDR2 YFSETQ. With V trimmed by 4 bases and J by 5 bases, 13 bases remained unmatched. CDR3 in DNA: TGCGCCAGCAGCATTACTCCCGGGACAGGGAGCAATAATTCACCCCTCCACTTT. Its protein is CASSITPGTGSNNSPLHF.

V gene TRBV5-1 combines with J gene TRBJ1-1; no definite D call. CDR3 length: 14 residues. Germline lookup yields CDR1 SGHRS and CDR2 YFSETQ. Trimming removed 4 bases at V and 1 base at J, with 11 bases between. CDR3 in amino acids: CASSQGGRNTEAFF. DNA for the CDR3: TGCGCCAGCAGCCAAGGCGGCAGGAACACTGAAGCTTTCTTT.